This TCR beta chain derives from a study of post-analysis software for immune sequencing data. Whole-study results and caveats: When patients were compared with controls, about five TRBV segments were more frequent, TRBV5-6, TRBV5-1 and TRBV20-1 among them.

Unique molecular identifiers had been added to the TCR beta cDNA libraries. TCRdb re-called the PCR reads through MiXCR, storing one row per CDR3 protein. The data show roughly 400,000 distinct CDR3 sequences, 30% to 45% seen once. As regards this clonotype: Its specificity is not known.

The CDR3 has 17 residues. The germline V gene has CDR1 DFQATT and CDR2 SNEGSKA (reference sequence). The V segment lost 1 base and the J segment 2 bases; nucleotides outside the gene matches: 11. Sequencing was done on a sample of blood. The chain links TRBV20-1 to TRBJ2-3; 8 bases are a match to TRBD2. The origin of this receptor is a girl aged 2-10 years with multiple sclerosis. This CDR3 is CSARASGGPEYTDTQYF. CDR3 DNA: TGCAGTGCTAGAGCAAGCGGGGGTCCCGAGTACACAGATACGCAGTATTTT.